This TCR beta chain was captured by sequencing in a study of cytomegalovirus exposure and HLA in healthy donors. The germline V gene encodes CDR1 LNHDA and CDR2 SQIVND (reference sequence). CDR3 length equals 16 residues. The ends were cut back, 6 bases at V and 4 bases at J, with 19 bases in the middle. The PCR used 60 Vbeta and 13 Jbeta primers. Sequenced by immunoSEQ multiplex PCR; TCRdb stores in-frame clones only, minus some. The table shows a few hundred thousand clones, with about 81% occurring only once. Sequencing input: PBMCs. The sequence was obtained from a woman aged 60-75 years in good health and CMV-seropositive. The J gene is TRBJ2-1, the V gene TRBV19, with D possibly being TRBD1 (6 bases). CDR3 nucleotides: TGTGCCAGTAGCATTGGGCAGGGGAGAGGATACAATGAGCAGTTCTTC. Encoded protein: CASSIGQGRGYNEQFF. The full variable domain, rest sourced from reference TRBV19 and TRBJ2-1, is DGGITQSPKYLFRKEGQNVTLSCEQNLNHDAMYWYRQDPGQGLRLIYYSQIVNDFQKGDIAEGYSVSREKKESFPLTVTSAQKNPTAFYLCASSIGQGRGYNEQFFGPGTRLTVL.